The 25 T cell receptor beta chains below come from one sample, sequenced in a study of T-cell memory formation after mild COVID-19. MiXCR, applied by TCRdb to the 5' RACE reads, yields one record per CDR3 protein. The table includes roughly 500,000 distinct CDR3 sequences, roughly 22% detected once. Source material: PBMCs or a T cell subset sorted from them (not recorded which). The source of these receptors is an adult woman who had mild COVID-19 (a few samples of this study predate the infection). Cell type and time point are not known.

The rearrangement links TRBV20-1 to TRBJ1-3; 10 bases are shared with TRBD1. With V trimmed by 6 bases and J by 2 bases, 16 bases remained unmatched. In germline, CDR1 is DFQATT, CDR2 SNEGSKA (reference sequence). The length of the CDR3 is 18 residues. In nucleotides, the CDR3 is TGCAGTGCCCGACTCGGACAGGGGGTATGGCGACCTGGAAACACCATATATTTT. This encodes CSARLGQGVWRPGNTIYF.

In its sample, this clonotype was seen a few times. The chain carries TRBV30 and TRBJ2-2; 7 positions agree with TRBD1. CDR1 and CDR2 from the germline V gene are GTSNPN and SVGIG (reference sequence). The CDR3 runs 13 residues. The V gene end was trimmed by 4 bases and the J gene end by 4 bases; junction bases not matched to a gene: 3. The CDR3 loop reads CAWTYRGTGELFF. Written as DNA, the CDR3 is TGTGCCTGGACGTACAGGGGCACCGGGGAGCTGTTTTTT. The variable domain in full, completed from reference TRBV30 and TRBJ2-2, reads SQTIHQWPATLVQPVGSPLSLECTVEGTSNPNLYWYRQAAGRGLQLLFYSVGIGQISSEVPQNLSASRPQDRQFILSSKKLLLSDSGFYLCAWTYRGTGELFFGEGSRLTVL.

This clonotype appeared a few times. The CDR3 DNA reads TGCGCCAGCAGCTTGGCCCTAGACAAGAACTACGAGCAGTACTTC. Its translation: CASSLALDKNYEQYF. The rearrangement uses TRBV5-1 and TRBJ2-7; D gene ambiguous. The CDR3 sequence is 15 residues long. Trimming removed 0 bases from V and 3 bases from J, with 13 bases in between. CDR1 is SGHRS and CDR2 is YFSETQ in the germline V gene.

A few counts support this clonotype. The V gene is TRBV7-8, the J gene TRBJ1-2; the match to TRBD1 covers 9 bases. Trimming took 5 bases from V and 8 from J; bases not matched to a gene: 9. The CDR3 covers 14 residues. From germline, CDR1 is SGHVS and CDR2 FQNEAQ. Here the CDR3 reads CASSPGTGMGGYTF. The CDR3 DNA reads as TGTGCCAGCAGCCCCGGGACAGGGATGGGGGGCTACACCTTC.

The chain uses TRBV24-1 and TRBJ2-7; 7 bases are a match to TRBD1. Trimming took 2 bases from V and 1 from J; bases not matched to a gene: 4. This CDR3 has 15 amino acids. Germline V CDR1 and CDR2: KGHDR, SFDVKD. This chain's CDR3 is CATSDSGTASYEQYF. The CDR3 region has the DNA TGTGCCACCAGTGATTCCGGGACAGCTTCCTACGAGCAGTACTTC.

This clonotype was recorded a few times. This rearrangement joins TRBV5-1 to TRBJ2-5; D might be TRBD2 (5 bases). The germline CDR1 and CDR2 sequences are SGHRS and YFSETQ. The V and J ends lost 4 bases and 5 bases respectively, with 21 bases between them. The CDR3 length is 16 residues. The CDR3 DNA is TGCGCCAGCAGCCGGGCCGGGCCTAGCCCTCGGGAGACCCAGTACTTC. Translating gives CASSRAGPSPRETQYF.

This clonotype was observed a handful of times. The CDR3 nucleotides read TGTGCCACCAGAGGGAGGGGCGGCTCCTACAATGAGCAGTTCTTC. It specifies CATRGRGGSYNEQFF. The chain combines TRBV10-3 with TRBJ2-1; 7 bases are a match to TRBD2. This CDR3 contains 15 residues. CDR1 is ENHRY and CDR2 is SYGVKD in the germline V gene. J gave up 0 bases and V 10 bases, and 9 bases lay outside the gene matches.

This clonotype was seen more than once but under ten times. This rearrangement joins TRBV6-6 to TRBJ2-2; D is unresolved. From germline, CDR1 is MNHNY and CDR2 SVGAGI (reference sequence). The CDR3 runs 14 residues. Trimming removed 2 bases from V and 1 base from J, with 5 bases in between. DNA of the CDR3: TGTGCCAGCAGTTACGCTAGGAACACCGGGGAGCTGTTTTTT. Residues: CASSYARNTGELFF.

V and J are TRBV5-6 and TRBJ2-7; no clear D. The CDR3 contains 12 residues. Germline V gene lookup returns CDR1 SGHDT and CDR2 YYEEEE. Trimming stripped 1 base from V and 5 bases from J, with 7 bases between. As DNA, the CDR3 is TGTGCCAGCAGCTTGAACCGGCACGAGCAGTACTTC. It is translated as CASSLNRHEQYF.

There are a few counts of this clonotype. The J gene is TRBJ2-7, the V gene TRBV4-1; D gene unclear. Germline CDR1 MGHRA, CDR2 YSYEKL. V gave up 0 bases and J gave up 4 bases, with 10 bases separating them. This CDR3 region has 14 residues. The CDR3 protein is CASSQDLWVYEQYF. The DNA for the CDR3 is TGCGCCAGCAGCCAAGATCTGTGGGTTTACGAGCAGTACTTC.

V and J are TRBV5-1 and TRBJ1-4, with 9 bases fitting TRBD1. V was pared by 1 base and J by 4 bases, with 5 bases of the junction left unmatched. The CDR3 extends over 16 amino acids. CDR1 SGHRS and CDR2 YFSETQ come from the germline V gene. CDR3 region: CASSLTGGLSNEKLFF. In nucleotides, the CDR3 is TGCGCCAGCAGCTTGACAGGGGGCTTGAGTAATGAAAAACTGTTTTTT.

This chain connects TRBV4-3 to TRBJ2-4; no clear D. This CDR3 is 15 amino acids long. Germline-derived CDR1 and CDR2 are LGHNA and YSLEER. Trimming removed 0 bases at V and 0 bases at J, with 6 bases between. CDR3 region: CASSQEPRAKNIQYF. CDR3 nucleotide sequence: TGCGCCAGCAGCCAAGAGCCGAGAGCCAAAAACATTCAGTACTTC.

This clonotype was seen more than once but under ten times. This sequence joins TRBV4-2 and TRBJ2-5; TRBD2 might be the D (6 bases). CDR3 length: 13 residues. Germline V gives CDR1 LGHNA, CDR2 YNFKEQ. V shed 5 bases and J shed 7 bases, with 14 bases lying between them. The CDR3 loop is CASSGGVTGTQYF. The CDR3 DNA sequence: TGTGCCAGCAGCGGCGGGGTAACTGGGACCCAGTACTTC.

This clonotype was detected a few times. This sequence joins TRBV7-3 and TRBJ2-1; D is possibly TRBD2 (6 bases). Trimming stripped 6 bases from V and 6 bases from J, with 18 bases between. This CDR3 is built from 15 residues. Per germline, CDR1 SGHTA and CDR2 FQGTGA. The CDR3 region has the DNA TGTGCCAGCAGAGAACTAGCTGGGGGTTCCAATGAGCAGTTCTTC. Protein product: CASRELAGGSNEQFF.

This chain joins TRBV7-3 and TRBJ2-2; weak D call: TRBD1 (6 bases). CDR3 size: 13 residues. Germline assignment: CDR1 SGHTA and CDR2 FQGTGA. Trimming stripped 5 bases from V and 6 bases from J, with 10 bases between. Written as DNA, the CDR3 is TGTGCCAGCAGCACACAGGGATCCGGGGAGCTGTTTTTT. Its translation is CASSTQGSGELFF.

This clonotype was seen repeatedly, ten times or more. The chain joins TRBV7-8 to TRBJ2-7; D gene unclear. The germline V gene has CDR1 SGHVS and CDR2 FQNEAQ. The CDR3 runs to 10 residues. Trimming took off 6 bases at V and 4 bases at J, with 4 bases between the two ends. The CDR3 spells CASSIYEQYF. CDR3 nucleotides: TGTGCCAGCAGTATATACGAGCAGTACTTC.

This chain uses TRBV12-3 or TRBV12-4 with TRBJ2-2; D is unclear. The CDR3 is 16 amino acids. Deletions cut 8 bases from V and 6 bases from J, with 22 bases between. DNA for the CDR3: TGTGCCAGCTATCCCTCCTTGGACCGCACCGCCGGGGAGCTGTTTTTT. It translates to CASYPSLDRTAGELFF.

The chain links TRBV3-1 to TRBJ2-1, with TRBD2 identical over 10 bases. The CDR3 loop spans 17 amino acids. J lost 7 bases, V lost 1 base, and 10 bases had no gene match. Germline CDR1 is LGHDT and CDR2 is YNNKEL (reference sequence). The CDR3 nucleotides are TGTGCCAGCAGCCAAGTTAAAAAGCGGGGGGGCCGGAATGAGCAGTTCTTC. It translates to CASSQVKKRGGRNEQFF.

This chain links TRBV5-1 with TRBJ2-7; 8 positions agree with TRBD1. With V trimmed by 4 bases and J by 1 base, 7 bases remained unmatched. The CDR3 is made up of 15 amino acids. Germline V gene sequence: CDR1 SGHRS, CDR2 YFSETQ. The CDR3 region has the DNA TGCGCCAGCAGCCCCGACAGGGGCACGTCCTACGAGCAGTACTTC. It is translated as CASSPDRGTSYEQYF.

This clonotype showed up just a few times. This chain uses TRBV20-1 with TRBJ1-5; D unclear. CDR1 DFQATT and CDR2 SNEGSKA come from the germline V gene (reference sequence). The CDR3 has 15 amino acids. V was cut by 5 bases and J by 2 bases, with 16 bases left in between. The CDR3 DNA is TGCAGTGCTCCCCCCGTGGGGATGGGCAATCAGCCCCAGCATTTT. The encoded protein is CSAPPVGMGNQPQHF.

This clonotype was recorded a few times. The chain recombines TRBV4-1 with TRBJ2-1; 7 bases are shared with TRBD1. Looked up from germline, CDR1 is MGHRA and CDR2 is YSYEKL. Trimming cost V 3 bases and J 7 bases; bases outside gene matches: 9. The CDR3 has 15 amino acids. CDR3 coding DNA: TGCGCCAGCAGCCAGGAACTTAGACAGGGTAATGAGCAGTTCTTC. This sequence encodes CASSQELRQGNEQFF.

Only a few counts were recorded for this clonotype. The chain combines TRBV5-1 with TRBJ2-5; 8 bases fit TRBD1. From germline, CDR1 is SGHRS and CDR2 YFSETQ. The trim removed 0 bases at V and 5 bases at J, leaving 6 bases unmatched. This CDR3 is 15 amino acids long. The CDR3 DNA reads TGCGCCAGCAGCTTGGTCTCAGGGGGCAGGGAGACCCAGTACTTC. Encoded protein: CASSLVSGGRETQYF.

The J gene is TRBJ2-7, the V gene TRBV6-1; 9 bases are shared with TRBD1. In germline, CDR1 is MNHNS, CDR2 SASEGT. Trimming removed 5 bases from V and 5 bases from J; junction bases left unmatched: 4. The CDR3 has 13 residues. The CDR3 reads CASSTGQGDEQYF. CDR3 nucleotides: TGTGCCAGCAGTACGGGACAGGGTGACGAGCAGTACTTC.

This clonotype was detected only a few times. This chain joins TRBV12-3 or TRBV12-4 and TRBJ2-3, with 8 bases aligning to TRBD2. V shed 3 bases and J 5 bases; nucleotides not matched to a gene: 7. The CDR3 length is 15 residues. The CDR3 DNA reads TGTGCCAGCAGTTTCTCGGGGGGGGCGTTAGATACGCAGTATTTT. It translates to CASSFSGGALDTQYF.

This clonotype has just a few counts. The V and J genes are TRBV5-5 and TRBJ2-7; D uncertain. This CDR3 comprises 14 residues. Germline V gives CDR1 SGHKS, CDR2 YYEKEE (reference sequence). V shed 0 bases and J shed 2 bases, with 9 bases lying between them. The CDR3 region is CASSLALVPYEQYF. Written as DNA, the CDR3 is TGTGCCAGCAGCTTGGCGCTGGTCCCCTACGAGCAGTACTTC.